One sample yielded the 15 T cell receptor beta chains listed below, sequenced in a study of blood T cell repertoires in COVID-19. Sequencing was performed with immunoSEQ multiplex PCR; in TCRdb, only in-frame clones are kept and a portion is missing. Of approximately 71,000 clones listed, 70% to 80% are singletons. Sequenced input: peripheral blood. All receptors derive from a man aged 55 to 69 with active or convalescent COVID-19.

The chain uses TRBV6-5 and TRBJ2-7; TRBD1 matches at 7 bases. Germline V gene sequence: CDR1 MNHEY, CDR2 SVGAGI. This CDR3 has 15 amino acids. J gave up 2 bases and V 2 bases, and 6 bases lay outside the gene matches. The CDR3 reads CASSYTVTGPYEQYF. CDR3 DNA sequence: TGTGCCAGCAGTTACACCGTGACAGGGCCCTACGAGCAGTACTTC.

This chain connects TRBV29-1 to TRBJ2-5, with TRBD2 matching over 8 bases. Germline-derived CDR1 and CDR2 are SQVTM and ANQGSEA. Trimming at V came to 0 bases and at J to 5 bases, leaving 5 bases not matched to a gene. The CDR3 is 14 amino acids. The CDR3 loop is CSVEDRGGRETQYF. The CDR3, as DNA: TGCAGCGTTGAAGACCGGGGGGGTCGGGAGACCCAGTACTTC.

The V call is TRBV4-3, the J call TRBJ1-4; 8 nucleotides align to TRBD1. The germline V gene has CDR1 LGHNA and CDR2 YSLEER. Trimming cost V 1 base and J 7 bases; bases outside gene matches: 14. This CDR3 is 18 amino acids long. For the CDR3, the DNA is TGCGCCAGCAGCCAAGTCCCAGGGGGCGAATGGCAAGGTGAAAAACTGTTTTTT. Protein product: CASSQVPGGEWQGEKLFF.

The rearrangement joins TRBV5-4 to TRBJ2-3, with 9 bases lining up with TRBD2. The ends lost 1 base at V and 5 bases at J; junction bases unmatched: 5. The CDR3 totals 15 residues. Germline V gives CDR1 SGHNT, CDR2 YYREEE (reference sequence). The CDR3 region is CASSLLRGGRDTQYF. As DNA, the CDR3 is TGTGCCAGCAGCTTGTTGCGGGGGGGCCGAGATACGCAGTATTTT. The full variable domain, rest sourced from reference TRBV5-4 and TRBJ2-3, is ETGVTQSPTHLIKTRGQQVTLRCSSQSGHNTVSWYQQALGQGPQFIFQYYREEENGRGNFPPRFSGLQFPNYSSELNVNALELDDSALYLCASSLLRGGRDTQYFGPGTRLTVL.

This clone has just a few counts. The chain combines TRBV15 with TRBJ1-3, with D possibly matching TRBD1 (5 bases). Germline V gives CDR1 LNHNV, CDR2 YYDKDF (reference sequence). This CDR3 region has 14 residues. V lost 2 bases and J lost 7, with 12 bases in between. CDR3 in amino acids: CATSRQGSRNTIYF. The CDR3 DNA follows: TGTGCCACCAGCAGACAGGGTAGTAGGAACACCATATATTTT.

The chain links TRBV28 to TRBJ1-5, with 7 bases fitting TRBD1. J was trimmed by 8 bases and V by 5 bases; bases with no gene match: 9. This CDR3 contains 14 residues. The germline CDR1 and CDR2 sequences are MDHEN and SYDVKM. This CDR3 reads CASSPGQEGEPQHF. CDR3 nucleotides: TGTGCCAGCAGTCCCGGACAGGAGGGTGAGCCCCAGCATTTT.

The rearrangement uses TRBV5-1 and TRBJ2-1; 11 nucleotides match TRBD2. Trimming at V came to 5 bases and at J to 7 bases, leaving 17 bases not matched to a gene. CDR1 and CDR2 (germline): SGHRS, YFSETQ. The CDR3 covers 18 residues. The chain's CDR3 is CASRVSVSGGAGSNEQFF. The CDR3 nucleotides are TGCGCCAGCAGGGTCAGCGTTAGCGGGGGGGCCGGATCGAATGAGCAGTTCTTC.

This clone was observed many times. The chain joins TRBV7-2 to TRBJ1-5, with 8 bases identical to TRBD1. Trimming cost V 1 base and J 5 bases; bases outside gene matches: 4. The CDR3 has 15 amino acids. Germline CDR1 and CDR2: SGHTA and FQGNSA. CDR3 protein: CASSLVPGGHQPQHF. CDR3 in DNA: TGTGCCAGCAGCTTAGTCCCAGGGGGCCATCAGCCCCAGCATTTT. The variable domain in full, completed from reference TRBV7-2 and TRBJ1-5, reads GAGVSQSPSNKVTEKGKDVELRCDPISGHTALYWYRQSLGQGLEFLIYFQGNSAPDKSGLPSDRFSAERTGGSVSTLTIQRTQQEDSAVYLCASSLVPGGHQPQHFGDGTRLSIL.

This clone was recorded a few times. The chain has TRBV7-8 and TRBJ2-7; the D gene is possibly TRBD1 (6 bases). V lost 3 bases and J lost 2, with 14 bases in between. The CDR3 covers 15 residues. Germline V gives CDR1 SGHVS, CDR2 FQNEAQ. The CDR3 protein is CASSFPGTGTYEQYF. The CDR3 DNA follows: TGTGCCAGCAGCTTCCCCGGAACAGGGACCTACGAGCAGTACTTC.

The V and J genes are TRBV4-1 and TRBJ2-1; 10 bases match TRBD2. There are 17 residues in the CDR3. J gave up 7 bases and V 3 bases, and 12 bases lay outside the gene matches. Germline V CDR1 and CDR2: MGHRA, YSYEKL. The CDR3 spells CASSQQIAGGYENEQFF. In DNA, the CDR3 is TGCGCCAGCAGCCAGCAGATAGCGGGGGGCTACGAGAATGAGCAGTTCTTC.

V and J are TRBV5-8 and TRBJ1-3; unclear D gene. Trimming left V 4 bases short and J 0 bases short, with 14 bases between. From germline, CDR1 is SGHTS and CDR2 YDEGEE. The CDR3 runs 16 residues. CDR3 region: CASSRSRSSSGNTIYF. As DNA, the CDR3 is TGTGCCAGCAGCCGTAGCAGATCAAGCTCTGGAAACACCATATATTTT.

The genes are TRBV4-3 and TRBJ2-4; 7 bases align to TRBD2. The CDR3 is made up of 13 amino acids. Germline trimming cut 2 bases from V and 6 bases from J; bases unmatched to any gene: 1. CDR1 LGHNA and CDR2 YSLEER come from the germline V gene. This CDR3 reads CASSQRTRNIQYF. The CDR3 DNA is TGCGCCAGCAGCCAAAGGACTAGAAACATTCAGTACTTC.

The chain recombines TRBV25-1 with TRBJ1-4; D unresolved. CDR3 length: 16 residues. With 3 bases removed from V and 0 bases from J, the gap between germline ends came to 11 bases. CDR1 and CDR2 from the germline V gene are MGHDK and SYGVNS. The CDR3 region has the DNA TGTGCCAGCAGTGATGGCCAAATAACAACTAATGAAAAACTGTTTTTT. Its protein product is CASSDGQITTNEKLFF. The full variable domain, rest sourced from reference TRBV25-1 and TRBJ1-4, is EADIYQTPRYLVIGTGKKITLECSQTMGHDKMYWYQQDPGMELHLIHYSYGVNSTEKGDLSSESTVSRIRTEHFPLTLESARPSHTSQYLCASSDGQITTNEKLFFGSGTQLSVL.

The chain employs TRBV27 and TRBJ1-1, with 8 bases aligning to TRBD1. Per germline, CDR1 MNHEY and CDR2 SMNVEV (reference sequence). This CDR3 region has 16 residues. The ends lost 5 bases at V and 0 bases at J; junction bases unmatched: 8. The DNA for the CDR3 is TGTGCCAGCAGTCCAACAGGGGGACTAATGAACACTGAAGCTTTCTTT. Amino acids: CASSPTGGLMNTEAFF.

A few counts support this clone. The chain employs TRBV14 and TRBJ1-4; D ambiguous. Germline CDR1 and CDR2: SGHDN and FVKESK. V gave up 4 bases and J gave up 13 bases, with 19 bases separating them. The length of the CDR3 is 14 residues. The DNA of the CDR3 is TGTGCCAGCAGCCCCGGCCTTACGTTCGGAGGACTGTTTTTT. Protein product: CASSPGLTFGGLFF.